These 20 T cell receptor beta chains share one sample of origin, sequenced in a study of tumor-infiltrating lymphocytes in primary liver carcinoma. TCR beta cDNA was made from 500 ng total RNA with a constant-region primer. Employing slightly modified ARM-PCR, three nested multiplex PCR rounds were run, and these gave rise to the TCR beta libraries. It was with TRBV1-TRBV30 forward primers and a C-beta reverse primer that the first two PCR rounds were run, at around 10 cycles each. TCRdb re-analysed the multiplex PCR reads in MiXCR, keeping a single row per CDR3 protein. The top ten hold about 30% of the sample, which has 40,000 to 60,000 distinct CDR3 sequences, about 70% seen once. Between roughly 20 and 33 mg of unsorted bulk tissue served as the source from which RNA and DNA were co-extracted. Sequenced material: liver tumor tissue from sampling region 3. Described subset: tumor region T3, left-lateral pole. The receptor source for this set is a middle-aged man with primary liver carcinoma and hepatitis B virus infection.

This clonotype was seen repeatedly, ten times or more. The chain links TRBV7-9 to TRBJ1-5; perhaps TRBD1 as D (5 bases). This CDR3 has 12 residues. Trimming cost V 6 bases and J 5 bases, with 8 bases left between them. Germline assignment: CDR1 SEHNR and CDR2 FQNEAQ (reference sequence). CDR3 DNA sequence: TGTGCCAGCAGTGAAGGGGATCAGCCCCAGCATTTT. It specifies CASSEGDQPQHF. The full variable domain, with the rest looked up from reference TRBV7-9 and TRBJ1-5, is DTGVSQNPRHKITKRGQNVTFRCDPISEHNRLYWYRQTLGQGPEFLTYFQNEAQLEKSRLLSDRFSAERPKGSFSTLEIQRTEQGDSAMYLCASSEGDQPQHFGDGTRLSIL.

The V gene is TRBV29-1, the J gene TRBJ2-5; D not resolved. Trimming cost V 7 bases and J 13 bases, with 25 bases left between them. This CDR3 has 13 amino acids. The germline gives CDR1 SQVTM, CDR2 ANQGSEA. CDR3 DNA: TGCAGCGCGTACAAGGGAAACCAAGAGATCCGGTACTTC. This encodes CSAYKGNQEIRYF.

Points on this clonotype: A junction boundary mismatches the germline segment, possibly from a read error. The chain joins TRBV11-2 to TRBJ2-1; D possibly corresponds to TRBD2 (6 bases). Germline V gene sequence: CDR1 SGHAT, CDR2 FQNNGV. CDR3 length: 16 residues. The CDR3 nucleotides read TGTGTCAGCAGCTTTCGACTAGAGGGAGATTTCAATGAGCGGTTCTTC. It yields the protein CVSSFRLEGDFNERFF.

This chain links TRBV2 with TRBJ2-1; possibly TRBD1 or TRBD2 for D (6 bases each). V was cut by 3 bases and J by 7 bases, with 19 bases left in between. The V gene's germline CDR1 is SNHLY and CDR2 FYNNEI. The CDR3 length is 16 residues. CDR3 sequence (DNA): TGTGCCAGCAGTGACGACGGCATGGGGGGCTGGAATGAGCAGTTCTTC. As protein: CASSDDGMGGWNEQFF.

A remark on this clonotype: The junction departs from the called germline gene at one end, perhaps through a read error. The V gene is TRBV4-1, the J gene TRBJ2-7, with TRBD2 matching over 11 bases. This CDR3 contains 16 residues. Germline V lookup: CDR1 MGHRA, CDR2 YSYEKL. In DNA form, the CDR3 reads TGCGCCAGCTGCGCGACTAGCGGGACCGGCTCGGGGGAGCAGCACTTC. Its translation: CASCATSGTGSGEQHF.

The chain uses TRBV5-5 and TRBJ2-5, with D possibly being TRBD1 (5 bases). The CDR3 has 14 amino acids. Between the trimmed V and J ends, which lost 6 bases and 1 base, there was a span of 13 bases. Looked up from germline, CDR1 is SGHKS and CDR2 is YYEKEE (reference sequence). The CDR3 sequence: CASNPRQFQETQYF. The CDR3 DNA sequence: TGTGCCAGCAATCCCCGACAGTTCCAAGAGACCCAGTACTTC. The full variable domain, completed using reference TRBV5-5 and TRBJ2-5, is DAGVTQSPTHLIKTRGQQVTLRCSPISGHKSVSWYQQVLGQGPQFIFQYYEKEERGRGNFPDRFSARQFPNYSSELNVNALLLGDSALYLCASNPRQFQETQYFGPGTRLLVL.

Concerning this clonotype itself: Germline is not matched at one junction end, which may reflect a read error. The genes are TRBV24-1 and TRBJ2-6; D perhaps matches TRBD1 (6 bases). The CDR3 runs 14 residues. The germline V gene encodes CDR1 KGHDR and CDR2 SFDVKD. Here the CDR3 reads CATSGGTGANVQTF. As DNA, the CDR3 is TGTGCCACAAGTGGGGGCACTGGGGCCAACGTCCAGACTTTC.

The chain is built from TRBV5-4 and TRBJ1-2; D not resolved. The germline CDR1 and CDR2 sequences are SGHNT and YYREEE (reference sequence). Trimming took 2 bases from V and 0 from J, leaving 17 bases between them. The CDR3 totals 17 residues. The CDR3 spells CASSLAGLGRTNYGYTF. The DNA for the CDR3 is TGTGCCAGCAGCTTAGCCGGACTGGGGAGAACTAACTATGGCTACACCTTC.

This clonotype was found once. One end of the junction does not line up with germline, which may come from a read error. The chain is built from TRBV7-8 and TRBJ2-3; D is unclear. Germline CDR1 reads SGHVS; CDR2 reads FQNEAQ. The CDR3 runs to 16 residues. CDR3 DNA sequence: TGTGCCAGCTGTTTGGGGTTGTCGTTGAGCACAGATACGAAGTATTTT. Protein product: CASCLGLSLSTDTKYF.

On this clonotype: This likely comes from a read error, as the CDR3 has no conserved phenylalanine or tryptophan at its end. The V gene is TRBV29-1, the J gene TRBJ2-7, with 13 positions matching TRBD2. The CDR3 covers 16 residues. CDR1 SQVTM and CDR2 ANQGSEA come from the germline V gene. CDR3 sequence (DNA): TGTAGCGTTGATGGACATAGTGGACTAGCGGGAGCCGAGCAGTACCTC. Amino acids: CSVDGHSGLAGAEQYL.

Remarks on this clonotype: As the CDR3 is not closed by the conserved phenylalanine or tryptophan, this likely results from a read error. The rearrangement links TRBV5-5 to TRBJ2-7; D is perhaps TRBD1 (5 bases). Germline-derived CDR1 and CDR2 are SGHKS and YYEKEE (reference sequence). The CDR3 sequence is 15 residues long. This chain's CDR3 is CACSHVPRQSYEQYI. CDR3 DNA sequence: TGTGCCTGCAGCCACGTCCCGAGACAGTCCTACGAGCAGTACATC.

Concerning this clonotype itself: Germline is not matched at one junction end, which may reflect a read error. This chain connects TRBV11-2 to TRBJ2-3, with TRBD2 as a possible D gene (6 bases). Per the germline V gene, CDR1 is SGHAT and CDR2 is FQNNGV. CDR3 size: 14 residues. The CDR3 region has the DNA TGTGTCGGAGGAGCACGGGAGCCCGCAGATGCGCAGTATTTT. It translates to CVGGAREPADAQYF.

The chain has TRBV10-1 and TRBJ2-3; weak D call: TRBD2 (5 bases). Germline V lookup: CDR1 WNHNN, CDR2 SYGVQD (reference sequence). The CDR3 contains 14 residues. In DNA, the CDR3 is TGCGCGAGCGGTGAGACGGTGATCACAGATACGCAGTATTTT. This sequence encodes CASGETVITDTQYF.

Worth noting for this clonotype: Being one base from a much bigger clone, this may be a read error. The chain combines TRBV25-1 with TRBJ2-5; possible D gene TRBD2, 5 bases. The length of the CDR3 is 16 residues. Germline assignment: CDR1 MGHDK and CDR2 SYGVNS. The CDR3 nucleotides are TGTCCCAGCAGCGTCTCATGGGGAGATGGGATCGAGACCCAGTACTTC. Amino acid sequence: CPSSVSWGDGIETQYF.

Only one count was recorded for this clonotype. The chain has TRBV4-1 and TRBJ2-7; D perhaps matches TRBD2 (6 bases). The germline gives CDR1 MGHRA, CDR2 YSYEKL. CDR3 length: 15 amino acids. In DNA, the CDR3 is TGCGACAGTAGCCAAAAGGAACTAGCAAACTACGAGCAGTACTTC. Its translation is CDSSQKELANYEQYF.

The rearrangement joins TRBV28 to TRBJ2-7; D remains unclear. V was cut by 7 bases and J by 6 bases, with 22 bases left in between. In germline, CDR1 is MDHEN, CDR2 SYDVKM. This CDR3 is 15 amino acids long. The CDR3 DNA reads TGTGCCAGCATTCCGCGAGGCCACGGAGCCGGCGAGCAGTACTTC. This translates into CASIPRGHGAGEQYF.

A word on this clonotype: One junction end does not reproduce the germline sequence, and a read error may be involved. The rearrangement uses TRBV29-1 and TRBJ1-2; D is ambiguous. Germline assignment: CDR1 SQVTM and CDR2 ANQGSEA. The CDR3 runs to 13 residues. CDR3 protein: CSLEDGYDYGYTF. The CDR3 DNA reads TGCAGCCTTGAAGATGGTTACGACTATGGCTACACCTTC. Filled out from reference TRBV29-1 and TRBJ1-2, the complete variable domain reads SAVISQKPSRDICQRGTSLTIQCQVDSQVTMMFWYRQQPGQSLTLIATANQGSEATYESGFVIDKFPISRPNLTFSTLTVSNMSPEDSSIYLCSLEDGYDYGYTFGSGTRLTVV.

The V gene is TRBV19, the J gene TRBJ1-2; D is unclear. The CDR3 is 14 amino acids. The V end lost 8 bases, the J end lost 4 bases, and 17 bases lay between the germline ends. Germline V gene data show CDR1 as LNHDA and CDR2 as SQIVND (reference sequence). The CDR3 sequence: CASSVKGLIYGYTF. The CDR3 DNA is TGTGCCAGTTCGGTAAAGGGTCTTATCTATGGCTACACCTTC.

Of note for this clonotype: Lacking the conserved final phenylalanine or tryptophan, this CDR3 likely reflects a read error. This chain links TRBV12-3 or TRBV12-4 with TRBJ1-1; D may be TRBD1 (5 bases). The CDR3 is 14 amino acids. V gave up 4 bases and J gave up 2 bases, with 11 bases separating them. In DNA, the CDR3 is TGTGCCAGCAGTTCTCACAGGCTTAACACTGAAGCTTTCGTT. Translation: CASSSHRLNTEAFV.

Details on this clonotype: At one of its ends the junction is not consistent with the germline gene, which may arise from a read error. This chain connects TRBV11-2 to TRBJ2-3, with TRBD2 matching over 13 bases. CDR1 is SGHAT and CDR2 is FQNNGV in the germline V gene. This CDR3 spans 18 amino acids. CDR3 sequence: CASSLTTSGRAVRDTQYF. CDR3 DNA sequence: TGCGCCAGCAGCTTAACTACTAGCGGGAGGGCGGTGCGAGATACACAGTATTTT.